Following are 5 T cell receptor beta chains from one sample sequenced in a study of T cells in localized non-small cell lung cancer. Here immunoSEQ multiplex PCR was the method, and the copy in TCRdb shows in-frame clones only, minus some. Among roughly 7,000 clones, around 40% were seen once, and the ten largest hold 7.7%. The source material was lung tumor tissue, sampled before any cancer treatment. The receptors stem from a man aged 40 to 75 with stage III lung adenocarcinoma.

The gene calls are TRBV6-8 and TRBJ2-3; 9 bases line up with TRBD2. The germline V gene has CDR1 MNHGY and CDR2 SAAAGT. V lost 2 bases to trimming and J lost 3 bases; unmatched junction nucleotides: 6. This CDR3 has 16 amino acids. CDR3 DNA sequence: TGTGCCAGCAGTTACGGGTTTAGCGGGGGAACAGATACGCAGTATTTT. This encodes CASSYGFSGGTDTQYF.

The rearrangement links TRBV19 to TRBJ2-7; tentative D call: TRBD2 (6 bases). Germline CDR1 and CDR2: LNHDA and SQIVND (reference sequence). V gave up 3 bases and J gave up 5 bases, with 20 bases separating them. The CDR3 sequence is 16 residues long. Here the CDR3 reads CASSIGGSEGLHEQYF. CDR3 sequence (DNA): TGTGCCAGTAGTATTGGAGGGAGTGAGGGGCTGCACGAGCAGTACTTC.

V usage is TRBV19 and J usage is TRBJ1-5, with D tentatively TRBD1 (5 bases). V gave up 5 bases and J gave up 3 bases, with 11 bases separating them. The germline CDR1 and CDR2 sequences are LNHDA and SQIVND (reference sequence). The CDR3 spans 14 residues. The chain's CDR3 is CASSSRGDNQPQHF. The CDR3 DNA sequence: TGTGCCAGTAGTTCGCGGGGCGACAATCAGCCCCAGCATTTT.

This clone was observed a handful of times. The rearrangement uses TRBV19 and TRBJ2-3; D is uncertain. CDR3 size: 13 residues. V was cut by 2 bases and J by 4 bases, with 7 bases left in between. CDR1 and CDR2 from the germline V gene are LNHDA and SQIVND (reference sequence). CDR3 coding DNA: TGTGCCAGTAGTATACTTACAGCAGATACGCAGTATTTT. The encoded protein is CASSILTADTQYF.

This clone is termed medium-sized. The chain is built from TRBV6-8 and TRBJ1-1, with TRBD1 matching 8 bases. This CDR3 is built from 14 residues. Germline-derived CDR1 and CDR2 are MNHGY and SAAAGT. The V segment lost 6 bases and the J segment 6 bases; nucleotides outside the gene matches: 9. CDR3 protein: CASRPGTQGAEAFF. For the CDR3, the DNA is TGTGCCAGCAGGCCCGGGACACAGGGGGCTGAAGCTTTCTTT.